The 14 T cell receptor beta chains reported below all come from one sample, sequenced in a study of T-cell memory formation after mild COVID-19. TCRdb called the 5' RACE reads again in MiXCR, with one record for every CDR3 protein. The sample records hundreds of thousands of distinct CDR3 sequences, 25% being singletons. The sequenced sample consisted of PBMCs or a T cell subset sorted from them (not recorded which). Every receptor here comes from an adult woman who had mild COVID-19 (a few samples of this study predate the infection). Cell type and time point are not known.

This clonotype was seen only a few times. This chain joins TRBV5-1 and TRBJ2-1, with D tentatively TRBD1 (5 bases). V gave up 2 bases and J gave up 6 bases, with 21 bases separating them. This CDR3 region has 17 residues. Germline V gene data show CDR1 as SGHRS and CDR2 as YFSETQ. CDR3 region: CASSLVSRAALGNEQFF. CDR3 sequence (DNA): TGCGCCAGCAGCTTAGTATCCAGGGCGGCTCTCGGCAATGAGCAGTTCTTC.

The chain couples TRBV5-5 to TRBJ1-2; D is uncertain. The CDR3 runs 15 residues. With 6 bases removed from V and 2 bases from J, the gap between germline ends came to 17 bases. The V gene's germline CDR1 is SGHKS and CDR2 YYEKEE (reference sequence). In DNA, the CDR3 is TGTGCCAGCAAAGAGGCTTTGATAAGGAACTATGGCTACACCTTC. This sequence encodes CASKEALIRNYGYTF. Full variable domain (missing parts from reference TRBV5-5 and TRBJ1-2): DAGVTQSPTHLIKTRGQQVTLRCSPISGHKSVSWYQQVLGQGPQFIFQYYEKEERGRGNFPDRFSARQFPNYSSELNVNALLLGDSALYLCASKEALIRNYGYTFGSGTRLTVV.

This clonotype has just a few counts. V is TRBV14 and J is TRBJ2-7; D is ambiguous. The CDR3 is 11 residues long. Trimming took off 2 bases at V and 5 bases at J, with 4 bases between the two ends. The germline V gene encodes CDR1 SGHDN and CDR2 FVKESK. In DNA, the CDR3 is TGTGCCAGCAGCCAAACTAACGAGCAGTACTTC. Residues: CASSQTNEQYF.

The chain is built from TRBV12-3 or TRBV12-4 and TRBJ2-3, with D perhaps TRBD1 (6 bases). The CDR3 covers 19 residues. The V end lost 5 bases, the J end lost 0 bases, and 24 bases lay between the germline ends. CDR3 sequence: CASSHAYTSDRESTDTQYF. Here the CDR3 DNA reads TGTGCCAGCAGTCACGCATATACCTCGGACAGAGAAAGCACAGATACGCAGTATTTT.

This clonotype was counted only a few times. The V call is TRBV7-6, the J call TRBJ2-3; 7 bases agree with TRBD1. The V gene's germline CDR1 is SGHVS and CDR2 FNYEAQ. The CDR3 loop spans 17 amino acids. With 5 bases clipped from V and 1 base from J, the junction kept 12 bases outside the gene matches. The CDR3 DNA is TGTGCCAGCAGCCATCAAGGGCCCGGGACAGGCACAGATACGCAGTATTTT. It translates to CASSHQGPGTGTDTQYF.

The chain carries TRBV18 and TRBJ1-1, with a possible D match to TRBD1 (5 bases). Trimming cost V 5 bases and J 5 bases, with 15 bases left between them. The CDR3 spans 14 residues. Germline assignment: CDR1 KGHSH and CDR2 LQKENI. This CDR3 reads CASSISWSGTEAFF. As DNA, the CDR3 is TGTGCCAGCTCAATCTCATGGTCAGGGACTGAAGCTTTCTTT.

The table lists this clonotype with a few counts. The rearrangement uses TRBV6-6 and TRBJ1-1; a weak D match, TRBD1 (5 bases). There are 13 residues in the CDR3. Germline lookup yields CDR1 MNHNY and CDR2 SVGAGI (reference sequence). Trimming took 5 bases from V and 8 from J, leaving 15 bases between them. For the CDR3, the DNA is TGTGCCAGCAGTCAACTGGACACCTCCGAAGCTTTCTTT. Translating it yields CASSQLDTSEAFF.

The table lists this clonotype with a few counts. This chain uses TRBV18 with TRBJ2-1, with 10 bases identical to TRBD2. Trimming cost V 0 bases and J 7 bases; bases outside gene matches: 0. The CDR3 totals 14 residues. Germline assignment: CDR1 KGHSH and CDR2 LQKENI. For the CDR3, the DNA is TGTGCCAGCTCACCACCGACTAGCGGGAATGAGCAGTTCTTC. Translation gives CASSPPTSGNEQFF.

The gene calls are TRBV7-7 and TRBJ2-2; TRBD2 agrees at 7 bases. V trimming: 11 bases; J trimming: 0 bases; junction bases outside the gene matches: 9. Germline CDR1 SSHAT, CDR2 FNYEAQ (reference sequence). The CDR3 loop spans 15 amino acids. In nucleotides, the CDR3 is TGTGCCGTCGGGGAGGGAGTCGCGAACACCGGGGAGCTGTTTTTT. Amino acid sequence: CAVGEGVANTGELFF.

This clonotype was counted a few times. The genes are TRBV9 and TRBJ2-3; 12 bases are shared with TRBD2. V trimming: 3 bases; J trimming: 3 bases; junction bases outside the gene matches: 2. CDR3 size: 15 residues. Germline V gene data show CDR1 as SGDLS and CDR2 as YYNGEE. CDR3: CASSATSGRTDTQYF. The DNA for the CDR3 is TGTGCCAGCAGCGCGACTAGCGGGAGAACAGATACGCAGTATTTT.

This clonotype occurred a few times. CDR3 DNA sequence: TGTGCCAGCTCCACCCGGGGAGAACGGTCCTACAATGAGCAGTTCTTC. Translated: CASSTRGERSYNEQFF. This chain connects TRBV7-9 to TRBJ2-1; D possibly corresponds to TRBD2 (5 bases). The CDR3 spans 16 residues. Germline V lookup: CDR1 SEHNR, CDR2 FQNEAQ (reference sequence). V shed 8 bases and J shed 1 base, with 18 bases lying between them.

In this sample, this clonotype turned up a few times. This sequence joins TRBV5-1 and TRBJ1-1, with D uncertain. CDR3 length equals 15 residues. V was cut by 0 bases and J by 2 bases, with 11 bases left in between. The germline CDR1 and CDR2 sequences are SGHRS and YFSETQ. CDR3 protein: CASSLEGPSNTEAFF. CDR3 coding DNA: TGCGCCAGCAGCTTGGAAGGCCCTTCCAACACTGAAGCTTTCTTT.

The chain joins TRBV19 to TRBJ1-5; 7 nucleotides agree with TRBD1. Germline-derived CDR1 and CDR2 are LNHDA and SQIVND (reference sequence). This CDR3 has 19 amino acids. Trimming took 6 bases from V and 6 from J; bases not matched to a gene: 23. The CDR3 here is CASSPRGTPQTGRTQPQHF. Here the CDR3 DNA reads TGTGCCAGTAGCCCTCGGGGAACTCCACAGACAGGGCGGACTCAGCCCCAGCATTTT.

The sample holds a few counts of this clonotype. The chain is built from TRBV7-2 and TRBJ2-1; 10 bases line up with TRBD1. Germline V gene data show CDR1 as SGHTA and CDR2 as FQGNSA. CDR3 length: 15 residues. The V segment lost 4 bases and the J segment 5 bases; nucleotides outside the gene matches: 5. CDR3 residues: CASSSTGGGNNEQFF. CDR3 sequence (DNA): TGTGCCAGCAGCTCGACAGGGGGCGGTAACAATGAGCAGTTCTTC.